The 30 T cell receptor beta chains presented below share a single source sample, sequenced in a study of beta chain features in type 1 diabetes. Study-wide findings and caveats: Within each of all four CD4+ subsets, Type 1 diabetes patients had TCRB CDR3s that were moderately but significantly shorter.

Sequencing targeted expressed TCRB transcripts, as all isolated RNA had been reverse transcribed. Using immunoSEQ multiplex PCR, the repertoire was profiled, and TCRdb retains in-frame clones only, with some absent. Among approximately 600,000 clones, 9.5% to 15% were seen once, and the ten largest hold around 0.12%. For these TCRs, the target antigens are not known. Sequencing was done on a sample of naive CD4+ T cells from blood. These receptors were obtained from a man aged 25-45 years with type 1 diabetes.

As regards this clone: Other DNA sequences in the sample encode the same CDR3. V is TRBV18 and J is TRBJ2-7, with 9 positions matching TRBD1. The CDR3 contains 14 residues. Per germline, CDR1 KGHSH and CDR2 LQKENI. V trimming: 2 bases; J trimming: 5 bases; junction bases outside the gene matches: 4. The CDR3 spells CASSPGTGRDEQYF. The CDR3 bases are TGTGCCAGCTCACCAGGGACAGGGAGGGACGAGCAGTACTTC.

The chain recombines TRBV10-3 with TRBJ2-2; 13 nucleotides align to TRBD2. CDR1 is ENHRY and CDR2 is SYGVKD in the germline V gene. V shed 5 bases and J 5 bases; nucleotides not matched to a gene: 2. This CDR3 contains 15 residues. The DNA of the CDR3 is TGTGCCATCAGTTCGGGACTAGCGGGGACCGGGGAGCTGTTTTTT. This translates into CAISSGLAGTGELFF.

This chain joins TRBV14 and TRBJ2-7; D is undetermined. Germline loops: CDR1 SGHDN, CDR2 FVKESK. The CDR3 runs to 13 residues. The ends were cut back, 4 bases at V and 6 bases at J, with 13 bases in the middle. CDR3 coding DNA: TGTGCCAGCAGCCTTGGGGAAGGCCGCGAGCAGTACTTC. Translating it yields CASSLGEGREQYF.

This clone was counted a few times. The CDR3 loop reads CAWSRGGADTQYF. Written as DNA, the CDR3 is TGTGCCTGGAGTCGTGGGGGGGCAGATACGCAGTATTTT. The genes are TRBV30 and TRBJ2-3, with TRBD2 matching 7 bases. There are 13 residues in the CDR3. The germline gives CDR1 GTSNPN, CDR2 SVGIG (reference sequence). After removal of 2 bases from V and 4 bases from J, the junction contained 3 bases not matched to a gene. Variable domain in full (rest from reference TRBV30 and TRBJ2-3): SQTIHQWPATLVQPVGSPLSLECTVEGTSNPNLYWYRQAAGRGLQLLFYSVGIGQISSEVPQNLSASRPQDRQFILSSKKLLLSDSGFYLCAWSRGGADTQYFGPGTRLTVL.

This chain uses TRBV29-1 with TRBJ1-1; D unresolved. Trimming shortened V by 8 bases and J by 0 bases, and 16 bases separated the two germline ends. This CDR3 has 14 amino acids. CDR1 and CDR2 from the germline V gene are SQVTM and ANQGSEA. In DNA, the CDR3 is TGCAGCACCAAACAAGGGTTCATGAACACTGAAGCTTTCTTT. Translating gives CSTKQGFMNTEAFF.

About this clone itself: Within the sample, other DNA sequences also encode this same CDR3. This chain links TRBV6-5 with TRBJ1-6; tentatively, D is TRBD1 (6 bases). This CDR3 is 14 amino acids long. The V end was cut by 2 bases, the J end by 10 bases, with 12 bases between. Per germline, CDR1 MNHEY and CDR2 SVGAGI. The CDR3 spells CASSYGQGNSPLHF. CDR3 nucleotides: TGTGCCAGCAGTTACGGCCAGGGGAACTCACCCCTCCACTTT.

The chain carries TRBV6-5 and TRBJ2-7, with unresolved D. The CDR3 sequence is 15 residues long. Trimming took 0 bases from V and 3 from J, leaving 12 bases between them. The germline V gene has CDR1 MNHEY and CDR2 SVGAGI. The CDR3 loop is CASSYSMGQNYEQYF. As DNA, the CDR3 is TGTGCCAGCAGTTACTCCATGGGCCAGAACTACGAGCAGTACTTC.

This clone was detected a few times. The rearrangement uses TRBV9 and TRBJ2-1; TRBD2 might be the D (6 bases). The CDR3 extends over 15 amino acids. Trimming took 0 bases from V and 4 from J, leaving 11 bases between them. CDR1 SGDLS and CDR2 YYNGEE come from the germline V gene. CDR3 nucleotides: TGTGCCAGCAGCGTAGAGGGACTCCCGTACAATGAGCAGTTCTTC. Translating gives CASSVEGLPYNEQFF.

This chain joins TRBV4-3 and TRBJ2-2; D is ambiguous. Per the germline V gene, CDR1 is LGHNA and CDR2 is YSLEER. The CDR3 runs 12 residues. Trimming pared 6 bases from V and 6 bases from J, leaving 8 bases between. The CDR3 region is CASRIGAGELFF. The CDR3 coding sequence is TGCGCCAGCAGGATCGGTGCCGGGGAGCTGTTTTTT.

This CDR3 is CASSVETGSPTDTQYF. The CDR3 DNA reads TGTGCCAGCAGCGTAGAAACAGGGAGCCCCACAGATACGCAGTATTTT. J is TRBJ2-3 and V is TRBV9; weak D call: TRBD1 (6 bases). The CDR3 has 16 amino acids. The germline V gene encodes CDR1 SGDLS and CDR2 YYNGEE. Trimming left V 0 bases short and J 2 bases short, with 13 bases between. The entire variable domain, with the rest obtained from reference TRBV9 and TRBJ2-3, is as follows: DSGVTQTPKHLITATGQRVTLRCSPRSGDLSVYWYQQSLDQGLQFLIQYYNGEERAKGNILERFSAQQFPDLHSELNLSSLELGDSALYFCASSVETGSPTDTQYFGPGTRLTVL.

This sequence joins TRBV7-2 and TRBJ1-1; no clear D gene. CDR3 size: 15 residues. The germline V gene encodes CDR1 SGHTA and CDR2 FQGNSA. The V end lost 5 bases, the J end lost 1 base, and 14 bases lay between the germline ends. The CDR3 loop is CASSPRPRGNTEAFF. CDR3 nucleotide sequence: TGTGCCAGCAGCCCACGTCCCCGGGGGAACACTGAAGCTTTCTTT.

The rearrangement joins TRBV14 to TRBJ1-2, with no clear D. Trimming took 4 bases from V and 8 from J, leaving 14 bases between them. The CDR3 runs 13 residues. Germline CDR1 reads SGHDN; CDR2 reads FVKESK. The CDR3: CASSLQPSGGYTF. DNA of the CDR3: TGTGCCAGCAGCCTTCAGCCGTCGGGGGGCTACACCTTC.

The V and J genes are TRBV28 and TRBJ1-4, with 8 bases lining up with TRBD1. With 6 bases clipped from V and 4 bases from J, the junction kept 7 bases outside the gene matches. The CDR3 consists of 15 residues. The germline gives CDR1 MDHEN, CDR2 SYDVKM. The CDR3 DNA reads as TGTGCCAGCAGCTCAACGACAGGGGTTAATGAAAAACTGTTTTTT. Translating it yields CASSSTTGVNEKLFF.

For this clone: Within the sample, other DNA sequences also encode this same CDR3. The chain recombines TRBV7-2 with TRBJ1-1; D unresolved. The CDR3 is 13 amino acids. Germline V gene data show CDR1 as SGHTA and CDR2 as FQGNSA. The germline V and J ends were trimmed by 4 bases and 2 bases, with 8 bases remaining between them. CDR3 DNA sequence: TGTGCCAGCAGCTCAGACCGAAACACTGAAGCTTTCTTT. As protein: CASSSDRNTEAFF.

This clone has a handful of counts. The chain employs TRBV27 and TRBJ1-2, with D unclear. The V end lost 6 bases, the J end lost 6 bases, and 17 bases lay between the germline ends. The CDR3 is made up of 14 amino acids. The germline CDR1 and CDR2 sequences are MNHEY and SMNVEV (reference sequence). The CDR3 is CASRGLGTRHGYTF. CDR3 bases: TGTGCCAGCAGGGGTCTGGGAACCCGACATGGCTACACCTTC.

This clone was seen only a few times. The chain links TRBV29-1 to TRBJ2-2; TRBD2 matches 10 bases. The length of the CDR3 is 14 residues. Germline V gene data show CDR1 as SQVTM and CDR2 as ANQGSEA. V shed 1 base, J shed 5 bases, and the junction held 1 base outside the gene matches. The CDR3 reads CSVEGTSGTGELFF. The CDR3 nucleotides are TGCAGCGTTGAAGGGACTAGCGGAACCGGGGAGCTGTTTTTT.

The chain is built from TRBV7-2 and TRBJ1-1; no firm D call. Between the trimmed V and J ends, which lost 1 base and 2 bases, there was a span of 5 bases. Looked up from germline, CDR1 is SGHTA and CDR2 is FQGNSA. The CDR3 is 13 amino acids. CDR3 loop: CASSLDANTEAFF. The CDR3 DNA reads as TGTGCCAGCAGCTTAGACGCTAACACTGAAGCTTTCTTT.

This clone was seen a few times. The V and J genes are TRBV9 and TRBJ2-1; 11 nucleotides line up with TRBD2. After removal of 3 bases from V and 4 bases from J, the junction contained 3 bases not matched to a gene. The CDR3 sequence is 15 residues long. The germline V gene has CDR1 SGDLS and CDR2 YYNGEE. CDR3 protein: CASSGTSGGYNEQFF. The CDR3 DNA is TGTGCCAGCAGCGGCACTAGCGGGGGTTACAATGAGCAGTTCTTC.

This chain uses TRBV18 with TRBJ2-5, with TRBD1 as a possible D gene (6 bases). V was pared by 5 bases and J by 3 bases, with 13 bases between. This CDR3 spans 14 amino acids. In germline, CDR1 is KGHSH, CDR2 LQKENI. The CDR3: CASSTWTEEETQYF. In nucleotides, the CDR3 is TGTGCCAGCTCAACGTGGACAGAGGAAGAGACCCAGTACTTC.

The rearrangement links TRBV6-5 to TRBJ1-1, with D unclear. Germline CDR1 is MNHEY and CDR2 is SVGAGI. The CDR3 spans 13 residues. V lost 5 bases to trimming and J lost 5 bases, with 12 bases between them. CDR3 residues: CASSPLRRTEAFF. DNA of the CDR3: TGTGCCAGCAGTCCCCTGCGGAGGACTGAAGCTTTCTTT.

This clone has a handful of counts. The V gene is TRBV6-4, the J gene TRBJ1-2; 7 bases are a match to TRBD1. Per germline, CDR1 MRHNA and CDR2 SNTAGT. The CDR3 runs to 14 residues. V shed 4 bases and J 6 bases; nucleotides not matched to a gene: 8. The CDR3 nucleotides are TGTGCCAGCAGTGGCCCCGACAGGGTAAATGGCTACACCTTC. Its protein is CASSGPDRVNGYTF.

Only a few counts were recorded for this clone. The DNA of the CDR3 is TGCGCCAGCAGCCAAGATCCCCCGGGGGGCTACGAGCAGTACTTC. It encodes CASSQDPPGGYEQYF. The V and J genes are TRBV4-3 and TRBJ2-7; 7 bases map to TRBD2. This CDR3 is 15 amino acids long. The V gene's germline CDR1 is LGHNA and CDR2 YSLEER. Losses at the gene ends were 0 bases for V and 3 bases for J; bases not matched to a gene: 5.

This clone was recorded a few times. The chain employs TRBV20-1 and TRBJ1-2; no clear D. V dropped 0 bases and J dropped 3 bases, with 2 bases sitting between them. The CDR3 covers 11 residues. Germline V lookup: CDR1 DFQATT, CDR2 SNEGSKA (reference sequence). Written as DNA, the CDR3 is TGCAGTGCTAGAGAGCACTATGGCTACACCTTC. It is translated as CSAREHYGYTF.

This clone was counted only a few times. The rearrangement joins TRBV27 to TRBJ1-5, with TRBD1 matching 7 bases. With V trimmed by 7 bases and J by 6 bases, 9 bases remained unmatched. The CDR3 consists of 14 residues. From germline, CDR1 is MNHEY and CDR2 SMNVEV (reference sequence). In DNA, the CDR3 is TGTGCCAGCAAAGGCGGGCAGGGGGTTCAGCCCCAGCATTTT. Its translation: CASKGGQGVQPQHF.

This clone was seen a handful of times. The genes are TRBV7-9 and TRBJ1-4, with TRBD1 identical over 10 bases. The CDR3 has 15 residues. Germline CDR1 and CDR2: SEHNR and FQNEAQ (reference sequence). The J segment lost 12 bases and the V segment lost 3 bases, leaving 10 bases of the junction unmatched. The CDR3 sequence is CASSFQGTGAAELFF. For the CDR3, the DNA is TGTGCCAGCAGCTTTCAAGGGACAGGGGCCGCGGAACTGTTTTTT. The full variable domain, completed using reference TRBV7-9 and TRBJ1-4, is DTGVSQNPRHKITKRGQNVTFRCDPISEHNRLYWYRQTLGQGPEFLTYFQNEAQLEKSRLLSDRFSAERPKGSFSTLEIQRTEQGDSAMYLCASSFQGTGAAELFFGSGTQLSVL.

V gene TRBV27 combines with J gene TRBJ2-3; tentatively, D is TRBD1 (7 bases). V shed 6 bases and J shed 4 bases, with 29 bases lying between them. CDR1 is MNHEY, CDR2 SMNVEV, per germline (reference sequence). This CDR3 has 19 residues. DNA for the CDR3: TGTGCCAGCAGAAACAGGGGAGGAGGGCTTGAGGGGGGCTCAGATACGCAGTATTTT. Translation: CASRNRGGGLEGGSDTQYF.

The chain links TRBV7-2 to TRBJ2-1, with D tentatively TRBD1 (6 bases). This CDR3 has 13 residues. CDR1 and CDR2 from the germline V gene are SGHTA and FQGNSA. V was clipped by 5 bases and J by 9 bases, with 14 bases between them. The CDR3 DNA is TGTGCCAGCAGCCTTCAACAGGGAACTGAGCAGTTCTTC. Translation: CASSLQQGTEQFF.

This clone has a handful of counts. The chain employs TRBV29-1 and TRBJ1-2, with D possibly TRBD1 on 6 matching bases. Trimming cost V 6 bases and J 2 bases, with 13 bases left between them. Looked up from germline, CDR1 is SQVTM and CDR2 is ANQGSEA. The CDR3 extends over 13 amino acids. CDR3 nucleotides: TGCAGCGTGATGACAGGCGCCAACTATGGCTACACCTTC. Translated, it gives CSVMTGANYGYTF.

The chain couples TRBV4-3 to TRBJ2-3; 8 nucleotides align to TRBD2. The CDR3 covers 13 residues. V was pared by 1 base and J by 6 bases, with 0 bases of the junction left unmatched. Germline-derived CDR1 and CDR2 are LGHNA and YSLEER. The CDR3 DNA reads as TGCGCCAGCAGCCAAGCGGGAGGGGATACGCAGTATTTT. Translated, it gives CASSQAGGDTQYF.

This sequence joins TRBV27 and TRBJ1-6, with D possibly TRBD1 on 5 matching bases. V was shortened by 7 bases and J by 4 bases, with 17 bases between the two germline ends. CDR3 length: 16 residues. Germline V gene lookup returns CDR1 MNHEY and CDR2 SMNVEV (reference sequence). The CDR3 DNA sequence: TGTGCCAGCAACACCCTCGACAGTTCGTATAATTCACCCCTCCACTTT. Its protein is CASNTLDSSYNSPLHF.